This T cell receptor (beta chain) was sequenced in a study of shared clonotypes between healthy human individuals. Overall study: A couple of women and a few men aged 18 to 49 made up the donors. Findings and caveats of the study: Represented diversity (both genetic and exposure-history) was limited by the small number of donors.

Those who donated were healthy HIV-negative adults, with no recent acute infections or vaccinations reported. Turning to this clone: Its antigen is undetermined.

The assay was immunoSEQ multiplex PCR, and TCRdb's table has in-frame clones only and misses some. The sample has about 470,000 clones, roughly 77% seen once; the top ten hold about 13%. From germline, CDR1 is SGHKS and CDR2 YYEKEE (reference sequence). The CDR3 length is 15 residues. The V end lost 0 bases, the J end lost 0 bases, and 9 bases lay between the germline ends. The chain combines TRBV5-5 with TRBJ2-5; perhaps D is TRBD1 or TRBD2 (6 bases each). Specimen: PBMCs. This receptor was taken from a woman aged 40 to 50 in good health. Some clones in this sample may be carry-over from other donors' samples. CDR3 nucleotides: TGTGCCAGCAGCTTGGTAGGGGGGAACCAAGAGACCCAGTACTTC. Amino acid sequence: CASSLVGGNQETQYF.